This entry features one TCR beta chain sequence. The data were taken from a study of shared clonotypes between healthy human individuals. Clones were sequenced by immunoSEQ multiplex PCR, and TCRdb holds only the in-frame ones, with some missing. The table lists some 2.1 million clones, 85% to 95% of them singletons, with 0.13% in the top ten. Trimming left V 1 base short and J 7 bases short, with 14 bases between. In germline, CDR1 is SGHRS, CDR2 YFSETQ. The CDR3 covers 15 residues. This receptor was taken from a man aged 18 to 30 in good health. The rearrangement links TRBV5-1 to TRBJ1-4, with D perhaps TRBD1 (5 bases). Source material: naive CD4+ T cells sorted from blood. Documented subset: CD45RA+ positively selected. In DNA form, the CDR3 reads TGCGCCAGCAGCTTGACCCAGGGAGGTGGTGAAAAACTGTTTTTT. Its protein is CASSLTQGGGEKLFF.